This T cell receptor beta chain is from a study of blood T cell repertoires in COVID-19. Overall study: Collection of acute and convalescent COVID-19 samples took place in the United States, Italy and Spain. T cells, B-cell-depleted T cells, or PBMCs supplied cDNA or gDNA.

In the authors' methods: It was from reference gene primer amplification that nucleated cell counts were estimated. TCRdb's table, derived via immunoSEQ multiplex PCR, lists solely in-frame clones and lacks some. V and J calls and clone size are given by that table; D and trimming were obtained from the DNA. Of 340,000 or so clones in the sample, around 83% were seen once. J gave up 4 bases and V 4 bases, and 16 bases lay outside the gene matches. From germline, CDR1 is SGDLS and CDR2 YYNGEE. The CDR3 spans 18 residues. Material: peripheral blood. This clonotype was obtained from a man younger than 40 with active or convalescent COVID-19. The chain recombines TRBV9 with TRBJ2-1; 8 bases are shared with TRBD2. CDR3 in amino acids: CASSNPLAGPKGYNEQFF. Written as DNA, the CDR3 is TGTGCCAGCAGCAATCCCCTAGCGGGTCCCAAGGGGTACAATGAGCAGTTCTTC.